The 20 T cell receptor beta chains reported below all come from one sample, sequenced in a study of regulatory and conventional T cells in RAG deficiency. The sorted conventional CD4+ T cells were CD25-low and CD127-high, with genomic DNA sequenced. The assay was immunoSEQ multiplex PCR, and TCRdb's table has in-frame clones only and misses some. Of about 29,000 clones listed, more than 90% are singletons. These records were also assigned to another study, of regulatory T cells. In that study: Primers: 52 TRBV forward and 13 TRBJ reverse.

The specimen sequenced was CD25- CD4+ T cells sorted from blood. The receptors stem from a human donor in good health.

The CDR3: CASSQTDRGHSYGYTF. The CDR3 DNA sequence: TGTGCCAGCAGCCAAACCGACAGGGGGCACAGCTATGGCTACACCTTC. This chain links TRBV16 with TRBJ1-2; TRBD1 agrees at 10 bases. The CDR3 has 16 residues. Trimming removed 2 bases from V and 4 bases from J; junction bases left unmatched: 7. Germline V lookup: CDR1 KGHSY, CDR2 FQNENV.

The rearrangement joins TRBV20-1 to TRBJ1-3; no clear D gene. Trimming took 5 bases from V and 3 from J, leaving 5 bases between them. CDR1 is DFQATT and CDR2 is SNEGSKA in the germline V gene (reference sequence). The CDR3 extends over 11 amino acids. CDR3: CSAQVGNTIYF. The CDR3, as DNA: TGCAGTGCTCAGGTTGGAAACACCATATATTTT.

J is TRBJ1-4 and V is TRBV29-1, with 7 bases lining up with TRBD1. The CDR3 runs 15 residues. V gave up 5 bases and J gave up 0 bases; unmatched junction bases: 6. Germline CDR1 SQVTM, CDR2 ANQGSEA. Here the CDR3 reads CSVRRQGATNEKLFF. The CDR3 coding sequence is TGCAGCGTTCGCCGACAGGGAGCAACTAATGAAAAACTGTTTTTT.

The chain has TRBV18 and TRBJ1-1, with D perhaps TRBD1 (5 bases). Germline CDR1 KGHSH, CDR2 LQKENI. The V end was cut by 2 bases, the J end by 2 bases, with 9 bases between. This CDR3 has 14 residues. Here the CDR3 DNA reads TGTGCCAGCTCACCATCGACAGATAACACTGAAGCTTTCTTT. Translation: CASSPSTDNTEAFF.

This chain links TRBV30 with TRBJ2-1; 7 positions agree with TRBD1. Germline V CDR1 and CDR2: GTSNPN, SVGIG (reference sequence). The CDR3 has 15 amino acids. Trimming cost V 0 bases and J 7 bases; bases outside gene matches: 9. CDR3 DNA: TGTGCCTGGAGTGTACTAGGGGGCTGGGGTAATGAGCAGTTCTTC. It translates to CAWSVLGGWGNEQFF.

This CDR3 reads CASSPPGQGYEQYF. CDR3 nucleotide sequence: TGTGCCAGCAGCCCCCCGGGACAGGGGTACGAGCAGTACTTC. The chain is built from TRBV7-3 and TRBJ2-7; 10 bases align to TRBD1. The V gene's germline CDR1 is SGHTA and CDR2 FQGTGA. The CDR3 consists of 14 residues. V was pared by 5 bases and J by 4 bases, with 5 bases of the junction left unmatched.

The chain carries TRBV27 and TRBJ2-7; possibly TRBD1 for D (7 bases). The V and J ends lost 3 bases and 1 base respectively, with 13 bases between them. This CDR3 spans 15 amino acids. Per the germline V gene, CDR1 is MNHEY and CDR2 is SMNVEV (reference sequence). The CDR3 coding sequence is TGTGCCAGCAGTTTTATGCAGGGGGGTTCCTACGAGCAGTACTTC. Translation: CASSFMQGGSYEQYF.

The rearrangement joins TRBV5-1 to TRBJ1-1; no clear D gene. Germline V CDR1 and CDR2: SGHRS, YFSETQ. This CDR3 spans 13 amino acids. Trimming took off 5 bases at V and 7 bases at J, with 15 bases between the two ends. CDR3 nucleotides: TGCGCCAGCAGTCCCCTAGGAGAGGGTGAAGCTTTCTTT. Its translation is CASSPLGEGEAFF.

This chain uses TRBV4-1 with TRBJ2-1; the match to TRBD2 covers 13 bases. The CDR3 length is 19 residues. The J segment lost 4 bases and the V segment lost 4 bases, leaving 13 bases of the junction unmatched. Per the germline V gene, CDR1 is MGHRA and CDR2 is YSYEKL. CDR3 residues: CASSLRLAGGVGTYNEQFF. The CDR3 bases are TGCGCCAGCAGCCTCCGACTAGCGGGGGGCGTAGGGACTTACAATGAGCAGTTCTTC.

The gene calls are TRBV6-1 and TRBJ1-1; 7 bases fit TRBD1. The CDR3 sequence is 14 residues long. Germline loops: CDR1 MNHNS, CDR2 SASEGT. Germline trimming cut 8 bases from V and 1 base from J; bases unmatched to any gene: 7. CDR3 protein: CASRTGQTNTEAFF. CDR3 coding DNA: TGTGCCAGCCGGACGGGACAGACGAACACTGAAGCTTTCTTT.

V usage is TRBV19 and J usage is TRBJ1-6; D might be TRBD1 (5 bases). The V gene's germline CDR1 is LNHDA and CDR2 SQIVND (reference sequence). There are 16 residues in the CDR3. V dropped 8 bases and J dropped 3 bases, with 17 bases sitting between them. Written as DNA, the CDR3 is TGTGCCAGTGCCGACCCCAAGGGGATCTATAATTCACCCCTCCACTTT. Protein: CASADPKGIYNSPLHF. Together with reference TRBV19 and TRBJ1-6, the CDR3 gives the full variable domain: DGGITQSPKYLFRKEGQNVTLSCEQNLNHDAMYWYRQDPGQGLRLIYYSQIVNDFQKGDIAEGYSVSREKKESFPLTVTSAQKNPTAFYLCASADPKGIYNSPLHFGNGTRLTVT.

The rearrangement links TRBV11-2 to TRBJ2-7, with TRBD1 matching 8 bases. V lost 1 base, J lost 4 bases, and 6 bases stayed unmatched. Germline V gene data show CDR1 as SGHAT and CDR2 as FQNNGV. This CDR3 has 15 amino acids. Written as DNA, the CDR3 is TGTGCCAGCAGCTTAGCGGACAGGGTCCGGTACGAGCAGTACTTC. This translates into CASSLADRVRYEQYF. The whole variable domain, remainder taken from reference TRBV11-2 and TRBJ2-7, is EAGVAQSPRYKIIEKRQSVAFWCNPISGHATLYWYQQILGQGPKLLIQFQNNGVVDDSQLPKDRFSAERLKGVDSTLKIQPAKLEDSAVYLCASSLADRVRYEQYFGPGTRLTVT.

V is TRBV5-5 and J is TRBJ2-2; TRBD1 agrees at 9 bases. Trimming at V came to 0 bases and at J to 6 bases, leaving 6 bases not matched to a gene. This CDR3 contains 16 residues. Looked up from germline, CDR1 is SGHKS and CDR2 is YYEKEE (reference sequence). CDR3 in amino acids: CASSLGTGEGAGELFF. CDR3 nucleotides: TGTGCCAGCAGCTTGGGGACAGGGGAGGGGGCCGGGGAGCTGTTTTTT.

The chain is built from TRBV10-1 and TRBJ2-7; 12 bases fit TRBD2. The CDR3 sequence is 15 residues long. Germline V gives CDR1 WNHNN, CDR2 SYGVQD (reference sequence). J gave up 0 bases and V 4 bases, and 1 base lay outside the gene matches. The CDR3 here is CASSGTSGASYEQYF. The CDR3 DNA reads TGCGCCAGCAGTGGGACTAGCGGGGCCTCCTACGAGCAGTACTTC.

A word on this clone: Within the sample, other DNA sequences also encode this same CDR3. The chain joins TRBV4-1 to TRBJ2-3, with 10 bases that match TRBD2. CDR3 size: 16 residues. The J segment lost 6 bases and the V segment lost 0 bases, leaving 6 bases of the junction unmatched. The germline V gene encodes CDR1 MGHRA and CDR2 YSYEKL. The CDR3 DNA follows: TGCGCCAGCAGCCAAGAATCTAGCGGGGGACCGGATACGCAGTATTTT. This sequence encodes CASSQESSGGPDTQYF.

The gene calls are TRBV19 and TRBJ1-5, with no clear D. This CDR3 is built from 11 residues. Trimming pared 8 bases from V and 5 bases from J, leaving 7 bases between. CDR1 is LNHDA, CDR2 SQIVND, per germline (reference sequence). For the CDR3, the DNA is TGTGCCAGTGGGAGGGATCAGCCCCAGCATTTT. This codes for CASGRDQPQHF.

This chain links TRBV23-1 with TRBJ1-4, with D maybe TRBD1 (6 bases). TRBV23-1 is an open reading frame, and its role is uncertain. The CDR3 extends over 15 amino acids. The V and J ends lost 11 bases and 0 bases respectively, with 16 bases between them. The CDR3 here is CARPDRTPTNEKLFF. DNA for the CDR3: TGCGCCCGGCCGGACAGAACACCAACTAATGAAAAACTGTTTTTT.

The count of this clone is one. The chain joins TRBV4-2 to TRBJ2-2, with D maybe TRBD1 (6 bases). Deletions cut 1 base from V and 7 bases from J, with 13 bases between. The V gene's germline CDR1 is LGHNA and CDR2 YNFKEQ. The CDR3 has 15 amino acids. CDR3 amino acids: CASSQGPGVSGELFF. CDR3 sequence (DNA): TGTGCCAGCAGCCAAGGGCCAGGGGTGAGCGGGGAGCTGTTTTTT.

The chain joins TRBV6-6 to TRBJ2-3; a weak D match, TRBD2 (6 bases). Trimming took off 5 bases at V and 3 bases at J, with 15 bases between the two ends. Germline CDR1 MNHNY, CDR2 SVGAGI (reference sequence). The CDR3 length is 15 residues. CDR3 sequence reads: CASSPGLKTTDTQYF. DNA for the CDR3: TGTGCCAGCAGTCCGGGACTTAAGACAACAGATACGCAGTATTTT.

The V gene is TRBV29-1, the J gene TRBJ1-1; D gene unclear. Germline values: CDR1 SQVTM, CDR2 ANQGSEA. The CDR3 is 13 amino acids. With 5 bases removed from V and 0 bases from J, the gap between germline ends came to 10 bases. This chain's CDR3 is CSVQGRMNTEAFF. Written as DNA, the CDR3 is TGCAGCGTTCAAGGGCGGATGAACACTGAAGCTTTCTTT.